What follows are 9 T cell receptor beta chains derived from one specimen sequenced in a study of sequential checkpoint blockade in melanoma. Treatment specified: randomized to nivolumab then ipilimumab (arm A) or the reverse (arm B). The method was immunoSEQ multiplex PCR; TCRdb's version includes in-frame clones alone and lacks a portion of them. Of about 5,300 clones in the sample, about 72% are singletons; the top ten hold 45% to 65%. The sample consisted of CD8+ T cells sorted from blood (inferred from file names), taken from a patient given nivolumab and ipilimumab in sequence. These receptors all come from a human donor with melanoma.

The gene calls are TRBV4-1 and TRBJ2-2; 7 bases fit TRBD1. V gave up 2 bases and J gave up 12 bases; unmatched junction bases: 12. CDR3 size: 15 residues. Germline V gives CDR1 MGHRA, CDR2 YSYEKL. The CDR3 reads CASSQKEQGMGKLFF. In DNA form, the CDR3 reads TGCGCCAGCAGCCAAAAGGAACAGGGGATGGGGAAGCTGTTTTTT.

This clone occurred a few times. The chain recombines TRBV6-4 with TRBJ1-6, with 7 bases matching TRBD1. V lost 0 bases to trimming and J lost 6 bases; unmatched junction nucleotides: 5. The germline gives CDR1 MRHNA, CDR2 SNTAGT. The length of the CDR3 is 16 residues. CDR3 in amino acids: CASSDSTGQPNSPLHF. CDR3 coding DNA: TGTGCCAGCAGTGACTCGACGGGACAGCCTAATTCACCCCTCCACTTT.

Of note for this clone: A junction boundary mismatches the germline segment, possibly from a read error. The CDR3 DNA is TGTGCTAGCAGCTTAGGGACAGGGGAGGGCTACGAGCAGTACTTC. Encoded protein: CASSLGTGEGYEQYF. The chain combines TRBV7-7 with TRBJ2-7; 10 bases are a match to TRBD1. This CDR3 has 15 residues. The germline gives CDR1 SSHAT, CDR2 FNYEAQ (reference sequence).

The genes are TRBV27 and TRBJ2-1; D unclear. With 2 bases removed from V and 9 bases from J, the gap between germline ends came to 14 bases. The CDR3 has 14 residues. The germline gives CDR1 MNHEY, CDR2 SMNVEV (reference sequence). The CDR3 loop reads CASSLRPVGIEQFF. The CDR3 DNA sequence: TGTGCCAGCAGTTTAAGGCCCGTGGGCATTGAGCAGTTCTTC.

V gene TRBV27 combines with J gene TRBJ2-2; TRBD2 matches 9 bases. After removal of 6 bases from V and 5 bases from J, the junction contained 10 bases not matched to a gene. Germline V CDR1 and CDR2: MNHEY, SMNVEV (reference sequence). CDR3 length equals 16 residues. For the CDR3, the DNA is TGTGCCAGCAGACCCGCGGGGGGGCGGTATACCGGGGAGCTGTTTTTT. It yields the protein CASRPAGGRYTGELFF.

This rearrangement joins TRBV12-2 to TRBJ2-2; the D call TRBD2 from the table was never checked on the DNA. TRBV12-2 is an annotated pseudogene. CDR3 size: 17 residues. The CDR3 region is CASRLAETTRGGGELFF. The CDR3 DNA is TGTGCAAGTCGCTTAGCCGAAACTACCCGGGGGGGCGGGGAGCTGTTTTTT.

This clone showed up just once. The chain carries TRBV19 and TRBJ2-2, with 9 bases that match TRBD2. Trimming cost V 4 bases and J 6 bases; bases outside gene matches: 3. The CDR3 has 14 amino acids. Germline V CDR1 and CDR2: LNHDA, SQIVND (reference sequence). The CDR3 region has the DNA TGTGCCAGTAGTACCATAGCGGGGGCCGGGGAGCTGTTTTTT. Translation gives CASSTIAGAGELFF.

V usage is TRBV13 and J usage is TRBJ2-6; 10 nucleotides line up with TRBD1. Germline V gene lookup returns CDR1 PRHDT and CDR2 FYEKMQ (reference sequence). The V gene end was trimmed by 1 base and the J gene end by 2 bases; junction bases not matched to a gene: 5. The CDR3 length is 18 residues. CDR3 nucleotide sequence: TGTGCCAGCAGCTTAGAGGGGACAGGGGTAACTGGGGCCAACGTCCTGACTTTC. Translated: CASSLEGTGVTGANVLTF.

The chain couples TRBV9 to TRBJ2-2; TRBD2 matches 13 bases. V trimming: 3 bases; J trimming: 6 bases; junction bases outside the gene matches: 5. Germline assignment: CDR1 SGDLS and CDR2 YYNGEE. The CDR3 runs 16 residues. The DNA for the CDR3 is TGTGCCAGCAGCGAACTAGCGGGGGGGCGGGCCGGGGAGCTGTTTTTT. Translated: CASSELAGGRAGELFF. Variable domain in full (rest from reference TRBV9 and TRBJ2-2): DSGVTQTPKHLITATGQRVTLRCSPRSGDLSVYWYQQSLDQGLQFLIQYYNGEERAKGNILERFSAQQFPDLHSELNLSSLELGDSALYFCASSELAGGRAGELFFGEGSRLTVL.